The 30 T cell receptor beta chains presented below share a single source sample, sequenced in a study of blood T cell repertoires in COVID-19. TCRdb's copy holds only in-frame clones and misses some; the assay was immunoSEQ multiplex PCR. The top ten clones hold over 2.5% of a sample with about 140,000 clones, 60% to 80% of them seen once. The sequenced sample was PBMCs or T cells enriched from blood (not recorded which). The receptors here all came from a woman aged 50 to 60 who had recovered from COVID-19.

This clone was seen once. The chain links TRBV21-1 to TRBJ2-1; TRBD2 is taken as the D call from the table, unchecked against the DNA. TRBV21-1 is a known pseudogene. The CDR3 is made up of 16 amino acids. The CDR3 sequence: CASSKTSGSSYNEQFF. Here the CDR3 DNA reads TGTGCCAGCAGCAAAACTAGCGGGAGCTCCTACAATGAGCAGTTCTTC.

The chain links TRBV19 to TRBJ1-2, with 7 bases fitting TRBD1. V was pared by 7 bases and J by 2 bases, with 4 bases of the junction left unmatched. The CDR3 contains 13 residues. Germline V CDR1 and CDR2: LNHDA, SQIVND (reference sequence). The CDR3 reads CASTGGSNYGYTF. The CDR3 bases are TGTGCCAGTACAGGGGGGAGCAACTATGGCTACACCTTC.

V usage is TRBV4-1 and J usage is TRBJ2-5; D uncertain. Germline assignment: CDR1 MGHRA and CDR2 YSYEKL. The CDR3 spans 13 residues. Trimming removed 1 base from V and 5 bases from J, with 8 bases in between. Written as DNA, the CDR3 is TGCGCCAGCAGCCAAGTTCCCAGGGAGACCCAGTACTTC. Translation: CASSQVPRETQYF.

V and J are TRBV29-1 and TRBJ1-2; no reliable D call. V was clipped by 6 bases and J by 8 bases, with 19 bases between them. CDR3 length equals 13 residues. Germline assignment: CDR1 SQVTM and CDR2 ANQGSEA. The CDR3: CSVRPPGIGGYTF. CDR3 sequence (DNA): TGCAGCGTCCGGCCCCCCGGGATTGGGGGCTACACCTTC.

The chain couples TRBV27 to TRBJ1-4; 9 nucleotides match TRBD1. Looked up from germline, CDR1 is MNHEY and CDR2 is SMNVEV (reference sequence). The CDR3 is 15 amino acids. V dropped 4 bases and J dropped 5; count of bases not matched to a gene: 5. The CDR3 loop is CASSSPGTGNEKLFF. Here the CDR3 DNA reads TGTGCCAGCAGTTCCCCCGGGACAGGGAATGAAAAACTGTTTTTT.

The CDR3 is CASSLGGQGFYSPLHF. The CDR3 bases are TGTGCCAGCAGCTTAGGGGGCCAGGGTTTCTATTCACCCCTCCACTTT. The rearrangement links TRBV7-2 to TRBJ1-6; weak D call: TRBD1 (5 bases). V lost 1 base and J 8 bases, leaving 15 bases between the germline ends. Germline CDR1 is SGHTA and CDR2 is FQGNSA. This CDR3 region has 16 residues.

A few counts support this clone. J is TRBJ1-3 and V is TRBV9; D not resolved. The V and J ends lost 4 bases and 7 bases respectively, with 15 bases between them. This CDR3 is 14 amino acids long. Per the germline V gene, CDR1 is SGDLS and CDR2 is YYNGEE. CDR3 DNA: TGTGCCAGCAGCCCGAGGCCCCGCGGGAACACCATATATTTT. It specifies CASSPRPRGNTIYF.

V usage is TRBV28 and J usage is TRBJ2-3, with 11 bases lining up with TRBD2. Germline values: CDR1 MDHEN, CDR2 SYDVKM. This CDR3 contains 17 residues. Germline trimming cut 5 bases from V and 4 bases from J; bases unmatched to any gene: 11. The CDR3 region is CASSPLLLAGEADTQYF. The CDR3 nucleotides are TGTGCCAGCAGTCCTCTCTTACTAGCGGGAGAGGCAGATACGCAGTATTTT. The entire variable domain, with the rest obtained from reference TRBV28 and TRBJ2-3, is as follows: DVKVTQSSRYLVKRTGEKVFLECVQDMDHENMFWYRQDPGLGLRLIYFSYDVKMKEKGDIPEGYSVSREKKERFSLILESASTNQTSMYLCASSPLLLAGEADTQYFGPGTRLTVL.

V and J are TRBV5-1 and TRBJ1-1, with a possible D match to TRBD1 (5 bases). There are 15 residues in the CDR3. CDR1 is SGHRS and CDR2 is YFSETQ in the germline V gene. V dropped 1 base and J dropped 3 bases, with 13 bases sitting between them. The CDR3 reads CASSLPDRQYTEAFF. The CDR3 DNA is TGCGCCAGCAGCTTGCCTGACCGACAGTACACTGAAGCTTTCTTT.

V and J are TRBV20-1 and TRBJ2-5, with 11 bases that match TRBD1. J lost 0 bases, V lost 3 bases, and 12 bases had no gene match. The CDR3 is 18 residues long. Germline CDR1 reads DFQATT; CDR2 reads SNEGSKA (reference sequence). This CDR3 reads CSASTGTGGIRDQETQYF. In nucleotides, the CDR3 is TGCAGTGCTAGTACCGGGACAGGGGGTATCCGAGACCAAGAGACCCAGTACTTC.

J is TRBJ2-3 and V is TRBV4-2; D may be TRBD2 (5 bases). Germline V gene data show CDR1 as LGHNA and CDR2 as YNFKEQ. This CDR3 contains 16 residues. Trimming took 5 bases from V and 2 from J, leaving 17 bases between them. CDR3 region: CASSTRVASFTDTQYF. CDR3 in DNA: TGTGCCAGCAGCACCCGGGTTGCTAGCTTCACAGATACGCAGTATTTT.

This chain uses TRBV28 with TRBJ2-7; D gene uncertain. Germline CDR1 and CDR2: MDHEN and SYDVKM. V dropped 5 bases and J dropped 2 bases, with 13 bases sitting between them. The CDR3 runs 14 residues. CDR3 amino acids: CASSLTLQPYEQYF. CDR3 nucleotide sequence: TGTGCCAGCAGTCTTACTCTTCAACCCTACGAGCAGTACTTC.

The chain links TRBV12-3 or TRBV12-4 to TRBJ2-1, with 7 bases matching TRBD2. V trimming: 6 bases; J trimming: 7 bases; junction bases outside the gene matches: 6. This CDR3 region has 13 residues. The CDR3 reads CASRPTSLNEQFF. CDR3 in DNA: TGTGCCAGCAGACCGACTAGCTTGAATGAGCAGTTCTTC.

This clone was observed a single time. The chain links TRBV11-3 to TRBJ2-1; the match to TRBD2 covers 7 bases. The length of the CDR3 is 14 residues. V shed 3 bases and J 12 bases; nucleotides not matched to a gene: 11. CDR1 and CDR2 from the germline V gene are SGHNT and YENEEA. This CDR3 reads CASSLGEGWGTQFF. The CDR3 DNA is TGTGCCAGCAGCTTGGGGGAGGGGTGGGGTACGCAGTTCTTC.

Here the CDR3 reads CASRAGAATEAFF. CDR3 sequence (DNA): TGTGCCAGTAGAGCAGGGGCAGCCACTGAAGCTTTCTTT. The chain couples TRBV19 to TRBJ1-1; TRBD1 might be the D (6 bases). Trimming took 6 bases from V and 4 from J, leaving 12 bases between them. From germline, CDR1 is LNHDA and CDR2 SQIVND (reference sequence). The CDR3 is made up of 13 amino acids.

The chain couples TRBV5-1 to TRBJ2-2, with 9 bases that match TRBD1. J gave up 6 bases and V 4 bases, and 7 bases lay outside the gene matches. In germline, CDR1 is SGHRS, CDR2 YFSETQ. The CDR3 extends over 15 amino acids. CDR3 coding DNA: TGCGCCAGCAGCCCGGGACAGGGTTTGTCCGGGGAGCTGTTTTTT. Translation: CASSPGQGLSGELFF. Variable domain in full (rest from reference TRBV5-1 and TRBJ2-2): KAGVTQTPRYLIKTRGQQVTLSCSPISGHRSVSWYQQTPGQGLQFLFEYFSETQRNKGNFPGRFSGRQFSNSRSEMNVSTLELGDSALYLCASSPGQGLSGELFFGEGSRLTVL.

This clone was counted a single time. J is TRBJ2-5 and V is TRBV11-3; 9 bases line up with TRBD2. V lost 5 bases to trimming and J lost 1 base; unmatched junction nucleotides: 5. Germline values: CDR1 SGHNT, CDR2 YENEEA. The CDR3 has 15 residues. As DNA, the CDR3 is TGTGCCAGCAGCCTTAGCGGGGGAGTCCAAGAGACCCAGTACTTC. Protein: CASSLSGGVQETQYF. Variable domain in full (rest from reference TRBV11-3 and TRBJ2-5): EAGVVQSPRYKIIEKKQPVAFWCNPISGHNTLYWYLQNLGQGPELLIRYENEEAVDDSQLPKDRFSAERLKGVDSTLKIQPAELGDSAVYLCASSLSGGVQETQYFGPGTRLLVL.

V usage is TRBV5-6 and J usage is TRBJ1-1; no definite D call. The CDR3 is 13 amino acids. Germline V CDR1 and CDR2: SGHDT, YYEEEE. V gave up 2 bases and J gave up 3 bases, with 8 bases separating them. CDR3 amino acids: CASSFSAYTEAFF. The CDR3 nucleotides read TGTGCCAGCAGCTTCTCAGCGTACACTGAAGCTTTCTTT. Using reference TRBV5-6 and TRBJ1-1 for the parts outside the CDR3, the full variable domain is DAGVTQSPTHLIKTRGQQVTLRCSPKSGHDTVSWYQQALGQGPQFIFQYYEEEERQRGNFPDRFSGHQFPNYSSELNVNALLLGDSALYLCASSFSAYTEAFFGQGTRLTVV.

The V gene is TRBV24-1, the J gene TRBJ1-2, with 8 bases identical to TRBD1. J was trimmed by 3 bases and V by 9 bases; bases with no gene match: 2. The CDR3 sequence is 12 residues long. CDR1 is KGHDR and CDR2 is SFDVKD in the germline V gene. This CDR3 is CATLGQDYGYTF. CDR3 sequence (DNA): TGTGCCACCTTGGGACAGGACTATGGCTACACCTTC.

The CDR3 spells CASSLFGVEAGNTIYF. The CDR3 DNA reads as TGTGCCAGCAGCTTGTTCGGGGTCGAGGCTGGAAACACCATATATTTT. The V gene is TRBV5-4, the J gene TRBJ1-3; unclear D gene. Trimming removed 1 base from V and 2 bases from J, with 13 bases in between. Germline V gene data show CDR1 as SGHNT and CDR2 as YYREEE (reference sequence). This CDR3 is 16 amino acids long.

This clone has just one count. The J gene is TRBJ2-3, the V gene TRBV4-1; 8 nucleotides align to TRBD2. Germline CDR1 MGHRA, CDR2 YSYEKL. CDR3 size: 17 residues. After removal of 0 bases from V and 4 bases from J, the junction contained 9 bases not matched to a gene. Here the CDR3 DNA reads TGCGCCAGCAGCCAAGATATGTGGAGCGGGAGATCAGATACGCAGTATTTT. Its translation is CASSQDMWSGRSDTQYF.

J is TRBJ1-5 and V is TRBV30; tentative D call: TRBD1 (5 bases). Germline CDR1 GTSNPN, CDR2 SVGIG (reference sequence). V dropped 4 bases and J dropped 4 bases, with 14 bases sitting between them. This CDR3 spans 14 amino acids. CDR3 protein: CAWTGAGGNQPQHF. The CDR3 nucleotides are TGTGCCTGGACCGGGGCTGGGGGGAATCAGCCCCAGCATTTT.

The chain has TRBV6-5 and TRBJ1-3; 11 bases line up with TRBD1. The germline V gene has CDR1 MNHEY and CDR2 SVGAGI. Trimming cost V 6 bases and J 4 bases; bases outside gene matches: 5. The CDR3 length is 15 residues. The CDR3 loop is CASSADRGPGNTIYF. The CDR3 nucleotides read TGTGCCAGCAGCGCGGACAGGGGGCCCGGAAACACCATATATTTT.

The chain uses TRBV29-1 and TRBJ1-1; D might be TRBD1 (5 bases). Trimming cost V 7 bases and J 8 bases, with 14 bases left between them. There are 11 residues in the CDR3. Germline CDR1 is SQVTM and CDR2 is ANQGSEA. CDR3 in amino acids: CSGAEGAEAFF. The CDR3 nucleotides are TGCAGCGGCGCGGAAGGGGCGGAAGCTTTCTTT.

Details on this clone: The same CDR3 arises from other DNA sequences in this sample as well. The V and J genes are TRBV19 and TRBJ1-5, with D perhaps TRBD1 (6 bases). Trimming cost V 5 bases and J 7 bases, with 15 bases left between them. Germline CDR1 and CDR2: LNHDA and SQIVND (reference sequence). The length of the CDR3 is 14 residues. CDR3 bases: TGTGCCAGTAGTCCCCGAGGGGGGGGACAGCCCCAGCATTTT. This sequence encodes CASSPRGGGQPQHF.

The rearrangement links TRBV7-8 to TRBJ2-7, with 7 nucleotides matching TRBD1. From germline, CDR1 is SGHVS and CDR2 FQNEAQ. This CDR3 spans 14 amino acids. V lost 0 bases to trimming and J lost 3 bases; unmatched junction nucleotides: 2. The CDR3, as DNA: TGTGCCAGCAGCTTAGCGGGGACAGACTACGAGCAGTACTTC. This sequence encodes CASSLAGTDYEQYF. The entire variable domain, with the rest obtained from reference TRBV7-8 and TRBJ2-7, is as follows: GAGVSQSPRYKVAKRGQDVALRCDPISGHVSLFWYQQALGQGPEFLTYFQNEAQLDKSGLPSDRFFAERPEGSVSTLKIQRTQQEDSAVYLCASSLAGTDYEQYFGPGTRLTVT.

The rearrangement links TRBV5-8 to TRBJ2-7, with D perhaps matching TRBD1 (6 bases). V lost 9 bases and J lost 0, with 13 bases in between. The CDR3 sequence is 13 residues long. Germline V gene lookup returns CDR1 SGHTS and CDR2 YDEGEE. The CDR3 here is CATLGDNSYEQYF. The DNA for the CDR3 is TGTGCCACCCTCGGGGACAACTCCTACGAGCAGTACTTC.

Only a few counts were recorded for this clone. V gene TRBV6-1 combines with J gene TRBJ1-5; 10 bases agree with TRBD1. This CDR3 comprises 14 residues. CDR1 is MNHNS and CDR2 is SASEGT in the germline V gene. With V trimmed by 3 bases and J by 6 bases, 2 bases remained unmatched. CDR3 nucleotides: TGTGCCAGCAGTGAGACAGGGGGCCCTCAGCCCCAGCATTTT. Encoded protein: CASSETGGPQPQHF.

V and J are TRBV6-1 and TRBJ1-3; 8 bases are a match to TRBD1. The CDR3 length is 16 residues. CDR1 is MNHNS, CDR2 SASEGT, per germline. Germline trimming cut 4 bases from V and 0 bases from J; bases unmatched to any gene: 5. The CDR3: CASSGDRFYSGNTIYF. The CDR3 bases are TGTGCCAGCAGTGGGGACAGGTTCTACTCTGGAAACACCATATATTTT.

The rearrangement joins TRBV9 to TRBJ1-1; the D is unclear. Germline CDR1 reads SGDLS; CDR2 reads YYNGEE. The germline V and J ends were trimmed by 0 bases and 10 bases, with 16 bases remaining between them. The CDR3 length is 14 residues. The CDR3, as DNA: TGTGCCAGCAGCGTAGAAGGGCGCCTCGGGGTAGCTTTCTTT. Protein product: CASSVEGRLGVAFF.